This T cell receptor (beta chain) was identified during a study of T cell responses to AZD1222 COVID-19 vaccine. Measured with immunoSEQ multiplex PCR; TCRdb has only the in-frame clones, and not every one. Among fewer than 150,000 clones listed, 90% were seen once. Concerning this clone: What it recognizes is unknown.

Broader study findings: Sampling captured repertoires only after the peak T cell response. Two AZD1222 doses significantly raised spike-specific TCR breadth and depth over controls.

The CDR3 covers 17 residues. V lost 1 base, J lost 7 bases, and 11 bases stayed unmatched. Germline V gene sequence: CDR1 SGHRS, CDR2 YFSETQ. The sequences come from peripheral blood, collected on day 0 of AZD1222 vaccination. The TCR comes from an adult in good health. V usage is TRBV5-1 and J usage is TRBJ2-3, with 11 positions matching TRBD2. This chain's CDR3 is CASSLTSGSGGSNTQYF. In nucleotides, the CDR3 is TGCGCCAGCAGCTTGACTAGCGGGAGTGGGGGGTCAAATACGCAGTATTTT.